The clone carrying this TCR beta chain was counted ten times or more. The germline V and J ends were trimmed by 9 bases and 0 bases, with 8 bases remaining between them. There are 13 residues in the CDR3. The germline V gene encodes CDR1 LNHNV and CDR2 YYDKDF (reference sequence). This record belongs to a study of T-cell reconstitution after alpha-beta-depleted transplantation in children. The TCRbeta library incorporated unique molecular identifiers. MiXCR, run by TCRdb on the PCR reads, gives a single entry per CDR3 protein. The repertoire has 280,000 or so distinct CDR3 sequences, around 10% of them found once; the top ten carry about 20%.

This material consisted of peripheral blood, taken 180 days after TCRalphabeta/CD19-depleted stem cell transplant. This clonotype was obtained from a male patient between 2 and 10 years old who had a stem cell transplant for chronic granulomatous disease, so the T cells may come from the graft donor. V usage is TRBV15 and J usage is TRBJ2-2; a possible D gene is TRBD1 (6 bases). This CDR3 reads CATGATNTGELFF. CDR3 DNA: TGTGCCACGGGGGCAACGAACACCGGGGAGCTGTTTTTT.